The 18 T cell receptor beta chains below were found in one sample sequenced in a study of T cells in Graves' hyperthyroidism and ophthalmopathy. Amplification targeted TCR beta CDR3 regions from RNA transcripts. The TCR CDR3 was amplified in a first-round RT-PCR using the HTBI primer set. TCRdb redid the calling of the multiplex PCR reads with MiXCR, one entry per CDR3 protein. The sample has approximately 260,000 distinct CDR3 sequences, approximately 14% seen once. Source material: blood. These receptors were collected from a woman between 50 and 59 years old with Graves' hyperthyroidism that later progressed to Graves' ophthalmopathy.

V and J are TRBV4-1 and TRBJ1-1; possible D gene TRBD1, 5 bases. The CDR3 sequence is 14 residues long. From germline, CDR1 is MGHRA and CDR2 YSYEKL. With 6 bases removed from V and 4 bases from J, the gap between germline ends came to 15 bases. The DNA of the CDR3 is TGCGCCAGCAGGCCTACTAGCGGGGCCACTGAAGCTTTCTTT. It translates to CASRPTSGATEAFF.

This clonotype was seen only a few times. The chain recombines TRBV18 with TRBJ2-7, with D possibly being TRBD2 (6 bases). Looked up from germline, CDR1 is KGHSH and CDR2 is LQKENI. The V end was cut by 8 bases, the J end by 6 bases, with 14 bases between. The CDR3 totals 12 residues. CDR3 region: CASSPEGLEQYF. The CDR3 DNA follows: TGTGCCAGCAGCCCGGAGGGGCTCGAGCAGTACTTC.

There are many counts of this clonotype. The CDR3 here is CATSVDRVRFLNTEAFF. The CDR3 DNA reads TGTGCCACCAGCGTCGACAGGGTTAGGTTTTTGAACACTGAAGCTTTCTTT. The chain joins TRBV15 to TRBJ1-1; TRBD1 matches 7 bases. This CDR3 has 17 amino acids. The junction had 12 bases not matched to a gene; V was cut back by 5 bases and J by 0 bases. Looked up from germline, CDR1 is LNHNV and CDR2 is YYDKDF (reference sequence).

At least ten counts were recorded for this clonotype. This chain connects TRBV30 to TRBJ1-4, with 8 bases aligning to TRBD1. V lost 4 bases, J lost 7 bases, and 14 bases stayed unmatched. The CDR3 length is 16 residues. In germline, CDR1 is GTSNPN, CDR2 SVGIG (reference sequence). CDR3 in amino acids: CAWTRGQEKLGEKLFF. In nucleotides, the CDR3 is TGTGCCTGGACACGGGGACAGGAAAAGCTGGGTGAAAAACTGTTTTTT.

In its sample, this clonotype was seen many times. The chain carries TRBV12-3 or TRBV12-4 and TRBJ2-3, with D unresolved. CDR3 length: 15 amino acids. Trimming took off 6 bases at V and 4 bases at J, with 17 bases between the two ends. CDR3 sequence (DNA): TGTGCCAGCAGACCATCGGGCCAACTGGCAGATACGCAGTATTTT. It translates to CASRPSGQLADTQYF.

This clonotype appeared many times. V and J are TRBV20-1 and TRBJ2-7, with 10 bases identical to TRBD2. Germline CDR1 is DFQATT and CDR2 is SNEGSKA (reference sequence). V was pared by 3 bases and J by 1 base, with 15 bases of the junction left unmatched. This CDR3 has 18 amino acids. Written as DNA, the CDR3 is TGCAGTGCTAGTGAAGGGTCCCGACTAGCGGGTATATCCTACGAGCAGTACTTC. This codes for CSASEGSRLAGISYEQYF.

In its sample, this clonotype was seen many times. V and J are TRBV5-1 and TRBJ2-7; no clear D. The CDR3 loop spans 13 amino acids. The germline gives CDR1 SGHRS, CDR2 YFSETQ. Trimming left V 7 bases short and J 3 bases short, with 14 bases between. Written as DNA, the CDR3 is TGCGCCAGCGGTAGACCTGAGGACTACGAGCAGTACTTC. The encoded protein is CASGRPEDYEQYF.

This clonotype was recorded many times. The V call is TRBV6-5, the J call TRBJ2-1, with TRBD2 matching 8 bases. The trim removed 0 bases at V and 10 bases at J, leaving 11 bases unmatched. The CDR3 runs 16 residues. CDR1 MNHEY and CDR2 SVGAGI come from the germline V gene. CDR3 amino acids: CASSYSPGLGGGEQFF. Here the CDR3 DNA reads TGTGCCAGCAGTTACTCTCCGGGACTAGGGGGAGGGGAGCAGTTCTTC.

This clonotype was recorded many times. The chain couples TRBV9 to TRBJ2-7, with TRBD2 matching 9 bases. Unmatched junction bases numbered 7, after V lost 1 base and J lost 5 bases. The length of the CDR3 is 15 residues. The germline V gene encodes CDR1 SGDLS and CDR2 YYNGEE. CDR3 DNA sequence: TGTGCCAGCAGCGTATCCGCGGGAGGGCCCAACGAGCAGTACTTC. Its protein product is CASSVSAGGPNEQYF.

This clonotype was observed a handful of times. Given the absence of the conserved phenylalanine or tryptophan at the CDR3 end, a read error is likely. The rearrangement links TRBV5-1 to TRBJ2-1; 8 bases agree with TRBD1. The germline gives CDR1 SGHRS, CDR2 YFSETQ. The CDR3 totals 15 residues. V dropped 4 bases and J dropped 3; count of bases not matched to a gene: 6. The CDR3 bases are TGCGCCAGCAGCCCCTGGACAGGGAACTACAATGAGCAGTTCTCC. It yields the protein CASSPWTGNYNEQFS.

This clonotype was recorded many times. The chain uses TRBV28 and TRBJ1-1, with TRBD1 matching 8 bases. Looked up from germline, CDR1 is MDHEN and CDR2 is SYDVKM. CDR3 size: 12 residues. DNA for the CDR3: TGTGCTTCAGGGGGCGGGTACACTGAAGCTTTCTTT. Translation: CASGGGYTEAFF.

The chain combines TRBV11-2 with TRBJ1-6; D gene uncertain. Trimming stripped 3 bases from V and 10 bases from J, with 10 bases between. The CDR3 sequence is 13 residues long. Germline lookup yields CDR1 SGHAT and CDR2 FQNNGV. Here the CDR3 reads CASSFVGQSPLHF. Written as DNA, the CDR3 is TGTGCCAGCAGCTTCGTGGGTCAATCACCCCTCCACTTT.

CDR3 nucleotides: TGTGCCAGCAGGGGGTGGGGCCGAACAGGGGAGCTGTTTTTT. This codes for CASRGWGRTGELFF. The rearrangement uses TRBV27 and TRBJ2-2, with a weak D call TRBD1 (5 bases). The germline gives CDR1 MNHEY, CDR2 SMNVEV (reference sequence). V lost 6 bases and J lost 8, with 16 bases in between. This CDR3 has 14 amino acids.

The CDR3 DNA reads as TGCAGTGCTAGAGAAGGCCAAGCAAACTATAATGAAAAACTGTTTTTT. It specifies CSAREGQANYNEKLFF. This chain joins TRBV20-1 and TRBJ1-4; D remains unclear. Deletions cut 0 bases from V and 4 bases from J, with 15 bases between. Germline CDR1 DFQATT, CDR2 SNEGSKA (reference sequence). The CDR3 has 16 residues.

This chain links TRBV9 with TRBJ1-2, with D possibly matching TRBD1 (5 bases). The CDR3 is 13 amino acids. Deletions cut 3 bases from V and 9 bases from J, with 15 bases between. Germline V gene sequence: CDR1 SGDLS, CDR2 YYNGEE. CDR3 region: CASSDGQGDSYTF. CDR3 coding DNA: TGTGCCAGCAGCGACGGACAAGGGGATAGCTACACCTTC. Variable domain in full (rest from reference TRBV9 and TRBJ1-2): DSGVTQTPKHLITATGQRVTLRCSPRSGDLSVYWYQQSLDQGLQFLIQYYNGEERAKGNILERFSAQQFPDLHSELNLSSLELGDSALYFCASSDGQGDSYTFGSGTRLTVV.

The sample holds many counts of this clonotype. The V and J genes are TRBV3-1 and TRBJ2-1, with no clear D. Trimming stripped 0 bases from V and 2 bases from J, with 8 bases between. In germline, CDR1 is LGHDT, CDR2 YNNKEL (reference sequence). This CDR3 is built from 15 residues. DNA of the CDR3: TGTGCCAGCAGCCAAGATGGCAGTCCCTACAATGAGCAGTTCTTC. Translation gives CASSQDGSPYNEQFF.

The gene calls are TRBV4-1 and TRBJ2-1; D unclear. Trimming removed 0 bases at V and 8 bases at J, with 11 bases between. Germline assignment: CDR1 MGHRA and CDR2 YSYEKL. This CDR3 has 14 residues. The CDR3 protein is CASSQDPLEDEQFF. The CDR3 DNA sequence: TGCGCCAGCAGCCAAGACCCGCTAGAAGATGAGCAGTTCTTC.

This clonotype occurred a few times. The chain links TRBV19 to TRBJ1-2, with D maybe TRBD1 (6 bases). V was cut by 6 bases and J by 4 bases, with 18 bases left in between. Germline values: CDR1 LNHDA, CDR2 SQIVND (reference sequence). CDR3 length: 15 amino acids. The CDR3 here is CASSDPQGISYGYTF. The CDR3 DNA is TGTGCCAGTAGCGACCCTCAGGGGATAAGCTATGGCTACACCTTC.